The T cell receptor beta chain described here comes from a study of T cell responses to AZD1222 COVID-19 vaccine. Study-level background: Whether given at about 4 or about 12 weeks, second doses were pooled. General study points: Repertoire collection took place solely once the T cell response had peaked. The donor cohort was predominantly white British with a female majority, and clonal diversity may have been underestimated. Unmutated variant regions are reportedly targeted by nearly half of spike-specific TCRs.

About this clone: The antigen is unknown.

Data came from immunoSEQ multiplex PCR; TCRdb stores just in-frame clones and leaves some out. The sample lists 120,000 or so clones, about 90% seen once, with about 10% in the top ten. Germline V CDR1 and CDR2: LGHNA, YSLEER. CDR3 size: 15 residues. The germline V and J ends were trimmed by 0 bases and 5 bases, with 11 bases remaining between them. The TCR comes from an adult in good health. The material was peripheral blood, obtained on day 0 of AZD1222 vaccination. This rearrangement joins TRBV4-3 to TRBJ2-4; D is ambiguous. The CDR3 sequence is CASSQDITPENIQYF. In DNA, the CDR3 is TGCGCCAGCAGCCAAGATATAACCCCTGAAAACATTCAGTACTTC.